This T cell receptor (beta chain) came from a study of long-term antiretroviral therapy in people with HIV. Regarding the study as a whole: Blood, drawn from about 2003 to 2018, may reflect older ART regimens.

A note on this clone: The antigen is unknown.

Survey-level immunoSEQ v3.0 assays were run. Data came from immunoSEQ multiplex PCR; TCRdb stores just in-frame clones and leaves some out. The table has tens of thousands of clones, approximately 94% seen once. V was cut by 6 bases and J by 6 bases, with 23 bases left in between. From germline, CDR1 is SEHNR and CDR2 FQNEAQ (reference sequence). The CDR3 is made up of 16 amino acids. Every donor contributed at least one pre-ART and at least two post-ART PBMC samples. The rearrangement uses TRBV7-9 and TRBJ1-2, with D possibly matching TRBD1 (5 bases). The sample in question was unsorted PBMCs, obtained approximately 9.1 years after starting antiretroviral therapy. This TCR came from a man younger than 40 with HIV. The CDR3 protein is CASRSDILGNLDGYTF. DNA for the CDR3: TGTGCCAGCAGGTCGGACATATTAGGAAACTTGGATGGCTACACCTTC.